The source of this T cell receptor beta chain is a study of T cells in Graves' hyperthyroidism and ophthalmopathy. Study-wide findings and caveats: A 13 V-J model separated ophthalmopathy from stable hyperthyroidism. The model foresaw ophthalmopathy a median around seven months prior to onset.

Amplification targeted TCR beta CDR3 regions from RNA transcripts. In the first-round RT-PCR of the TCR CDR3, the HTBI primer set was used. TCRdb reprocessed the multiplex PCR reads via MiXCR and lists one record per CDR3 protein. The sample has 200,000 to 300,000 distinct CDR3 sequences; 24% are singletons. This clonotype has ten or more counts. The antigen remains unidentified. In making diagnoses, clinical symptoms, serum thyroxine and TRAb, thyroid ultrasound and orbital computed tomography were all used. This sequence originates from a middle-aged woman with Graves' ophthalmopathy. The sequencing sample was made of blood.

The CDR3: CSAHFGLQETQYF. Written as DNA, the CDR3 is TGCAGTGCCCACTTTGGGCTTCAAGAGACCCAGTACTTC. This chain uses TRBV20-1 with TRBJ2-5; D is undetermined. Deletions cut 6 bases from V and 2 bases from J, with 13 bases between. Per germline, CDR1 DFQATT and CDR2 SNEGSKA (reference sequence). The CDR3 spans 13 residues.